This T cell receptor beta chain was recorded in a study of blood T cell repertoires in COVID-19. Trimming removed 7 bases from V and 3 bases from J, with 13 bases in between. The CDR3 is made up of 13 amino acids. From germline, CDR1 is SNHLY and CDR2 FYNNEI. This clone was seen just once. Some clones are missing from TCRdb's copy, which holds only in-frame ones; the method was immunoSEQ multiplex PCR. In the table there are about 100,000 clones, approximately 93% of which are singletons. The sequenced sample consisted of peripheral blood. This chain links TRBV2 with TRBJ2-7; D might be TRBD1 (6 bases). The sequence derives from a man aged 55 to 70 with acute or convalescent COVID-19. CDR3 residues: CASMRTAGYEQYF. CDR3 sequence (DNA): TGTGCCAGCATGAGGACAGCCGGCTACGAGCAGTACTTC.